One T cell receptor (beta chain) is described in this entry. Trimming shortened V by 3 bases and J by 2 bases, and 12 bases separated the two germline ends. The CDR3 is 15 residues long. Per germline, CDR1 SGHDT and CDR2 YYEEEE. This sample was included in a study of blood T cell repertoires in COVID-19. This table comes from immunoSEQ multiplex PCR, and its TCRdb copy is limited to in-frame clones, with some not included. The sample consists of about 98,000 clones, around nine tenths of them appearing once. The sample was peripheral blood. The gene calls are TRBV5-6 and TRBJ1-5, with a tentative D call TRBD1 (6 bases). The receptor comes from a middle-aged man with acute or convalescent COVID-19. This chain's CDR3 is CASSYREIGNQPQHF. In DNA form, the CDR3 reads TGTGCCAGCAGCTACAGGGAAATAGGCAATCAGCCCCAGCATTTT.